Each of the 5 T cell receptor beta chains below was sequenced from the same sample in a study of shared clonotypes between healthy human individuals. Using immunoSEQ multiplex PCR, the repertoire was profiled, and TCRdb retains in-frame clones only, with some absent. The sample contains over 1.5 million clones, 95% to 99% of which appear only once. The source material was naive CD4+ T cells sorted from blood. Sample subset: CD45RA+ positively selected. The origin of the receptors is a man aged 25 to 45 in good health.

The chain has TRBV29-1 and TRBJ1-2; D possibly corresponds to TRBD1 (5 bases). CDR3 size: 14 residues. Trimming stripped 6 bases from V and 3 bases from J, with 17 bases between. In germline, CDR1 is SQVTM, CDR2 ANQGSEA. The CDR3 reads CSVEKIRGDYGYTF. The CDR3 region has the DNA TGCAGCGTCGAAAAGATCCGGGGGGACTATGGCTACACCTTC.

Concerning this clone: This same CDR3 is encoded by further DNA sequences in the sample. CDR3 coding DNA: TGTGCCAGCAGCTTAGCAGGGGCGGCTAACTATGGCTACACCTTC. It specifies CASSLAGAANYGYTF. The gene calls are TRBV5-4 and TRBJ1-2, with D maybe TRBD1 (6 bases). Germline V gene data show CDR1 as SGHNT and CDR2 as YYREEE (reference sequence). Trimming cost V 2 bases and J 0 bases, with 11 bases left between them. The CDR3 length is 15 residues.

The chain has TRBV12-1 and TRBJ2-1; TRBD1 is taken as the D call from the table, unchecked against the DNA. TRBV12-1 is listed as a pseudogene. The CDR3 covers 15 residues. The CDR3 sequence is CASSPSRQGPGEQFF. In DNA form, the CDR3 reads TGTGCCAGCAGCCCCTCCAGACAGGGGCCTGGGGAGCAGTTCTTC.

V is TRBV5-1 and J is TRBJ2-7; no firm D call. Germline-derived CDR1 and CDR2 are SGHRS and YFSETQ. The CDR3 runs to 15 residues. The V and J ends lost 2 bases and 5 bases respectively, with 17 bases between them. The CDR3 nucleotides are TGCGCCAGCAGCTTCATCCCAACTAAGCCCCACGAGCAGTACTTC. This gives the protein CASSFIPTKPHEQYF.

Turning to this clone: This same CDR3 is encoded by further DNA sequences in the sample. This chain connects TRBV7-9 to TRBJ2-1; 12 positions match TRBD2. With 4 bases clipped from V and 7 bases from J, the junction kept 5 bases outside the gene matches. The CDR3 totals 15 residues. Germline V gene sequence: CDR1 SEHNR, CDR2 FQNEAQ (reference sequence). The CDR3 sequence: CASSSGLAGYNEQFF. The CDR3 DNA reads TGTGCCAGCAGCTCCGGACTAGCGGGGTATAATGAGCAGTTCTTC.